The T cell receptor beta chain described here comes from a study of cytomegalovirus exposure and HLA in healthy donors. Study-level information: An early release of data contained roughly 86 million unique TCRs, which came from HLA-typed donors. Regarding the study as a whole: In a later analysis, TCR association rates varied by HLA locus: DRB1 most, HLA-C fewest. It was reported in a later analysis that an Asian-associated ancestry cluster showed fewer N-insertions than the approximately 700-donor mean. TCR beta chain V- and J-gene trimming was linked, in a later analysis, to a missense variant in DCLRE1C.

There are 18 residues in the CDR3. A note on this clone: The antigen is unknown.

PCR amplification relied on 60 Vbeta primers (plus 13 Jbeta primers). Here immunoSEQ multiplex PCR was the method, and the copy in TCRdb shows in-frame clones only, minus some. In the table there are roughly 100,000 clones, 13% to 15% of which are singletons. The chain recombines TRBV21-1 with TRBJ1-5; TRBD1, the table's D call, lacks a check against the DNA. TRBV21-1 is classified as a pseudogene. The sample was PBMCs. This clonotype originated in a female donor in good health and CMV-seronegative. The CDR3 loop is CASSKASRAGGSNQPQHF. In DNA, the CDR3 is TGTGCCAGCAGCAAAGCGAGTAGGGCAGGGGGAAGCAATCAGCCCCAGCATTTT.